This T cell receptor (beta chain) was captured by sequencing in a study of T cell responses to AZD1222 COVID-19 vaccine. The V gene's germline CDR1 is SGHDT and CDR2 YYEEEE. V was trimmed by 0 bases and J by 7 bases, leaving 5 bases between them. This CDR3 region has 13 residues. Study conclusions and caveats: White British donors predominated, females outnumbered males, and clonal diversity was possibly underestimated.

Repertoires were generated with immunoSEQ multiplex PCR, while TCRdb's copy carries only in-frame clones and drops some. Found here are approximately 110,000 clones, approximately 89% of them singletons; the top ten hold less than 6.5%. On this clone itself: Its antigen is not known.

The TCR sequence derives from an adult who received the AZD1222 COVID-19 vaccine. This sequence joins TRBV5-6 and TRBJ1-6, with D hard to call. Source: peripheral blood, taken 28 days after the second AZD1222 dose. In DNA form, the CDR3 reads TGTGCCAGCAGCTTGGGTCCGAATTCACCCCTCCACTTT. Its protein product is CASSLGPNSPLHF.